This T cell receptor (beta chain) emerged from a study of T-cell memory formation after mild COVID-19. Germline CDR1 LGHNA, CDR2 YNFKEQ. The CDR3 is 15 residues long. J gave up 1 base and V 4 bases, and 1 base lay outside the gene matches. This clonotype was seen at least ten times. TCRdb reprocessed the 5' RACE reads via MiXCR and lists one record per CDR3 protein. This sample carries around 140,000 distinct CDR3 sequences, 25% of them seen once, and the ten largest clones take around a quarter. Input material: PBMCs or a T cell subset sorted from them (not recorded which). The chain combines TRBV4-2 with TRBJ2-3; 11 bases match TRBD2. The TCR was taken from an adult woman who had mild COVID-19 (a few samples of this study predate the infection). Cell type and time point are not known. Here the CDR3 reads CASSLTSGGTDTQYF. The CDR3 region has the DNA TGTGCCAGCAGCCTGACTAGCGGGGGCACAGATACGCAGTATTTT.